These 25 T cell receptor beta chains were all obtained from the same sample, sequenced in a study of post-analysis software for immune sequencing data. Study observations and caveats: Roughly five TRBV segments appeared more often in patients than in controls, and TRBV5-6, TRBV5-1 and TRBV20-1 were among these.

cDNA libraries for TCR beta contained unique molecular identifiers. MiXCR, applied by TCRdb to the PCR reads, yields one record per CDR3 protein. Of hundreds of thousands of distinct CDR3 sequences listed, 59% are singletons. These receptors are not linked to any known antigen. Sequenced sample: blood. The receptors stem from a girl aged 2-10 years with multiple sclerosis.

The chain employs TRBV27 and TRBJ1-5; 9 bases line up with TRBD1. The CDR3 length is 17 residues. Germline assignment: CDR1 MNHEY and CDR2 SMNVEV (reference sequence). J gave up 3 bases and V 11 bases, and 17 bases lay outside the gene matches. CDR3 coding DNA: TGTGCCTCATCGGCGCAGCGTGGGACAGGGTTCAATCAGCCCCAGCATTTT. Translating it yields CASSAQRGTGFNQPQHF.

Turning to this clonotype: As the CDR3 is not closed by the conserved phenylalanine or tryptophan, this likely results from a read error. The rearrangement joins TRBV20-1 to TRBJ2-7; 13 bases are a match to TRBD2. The CDR3 length is 20 residues. CDR1 is DFQATT and CDR2 is SNEGSKA in the germline V gene (reference sequence). Trimming cost V 0 bases and J 4 bases; bases outside gene matches: 18. In DNA form, the CDR3 reads TGCAGTGCTAGAGATCATTTACTAGCGGGAGGGCCGGAAGGGGAGTACGAGCAGTACTCC. Its protein is CSARDHLLAGGPEGEYEQYS.

The chain recombines TRBV28 with TRBJ1-1; D may be TRBD1 (5 bases). V was cut by 7 bases and J by 1 base, with 16 bases left in between. Germline V gene data show CDR1 as MDHEN and CDR2 as SYDVKM. CDR3 size: 15 residues. CDR3 nucleotide sequence: TGTGCCAGCAACATAGGAGGGGCAGGGAACACTGAAGCTTTCTTT. Translating it yields CASNIGGAGNTEAFF.

The chain recombines TRBV6-5 with TRBJ2-5; tentative D call: TRBD1 (5 bases). The CDR3 runs 15 residues. In germline, CDR1 is MNHEY, CDR2 SVGAGI. Between the trimmed V and J ends, which lost 4 bases and 0 bases, there was a span of 12 bases. CDR3 sequence (DNA): TGTGCCAGCAGTTGGGATCCAGGGTACCAAGAGACCCAGTACTTC. It yields the protein CASSWDPGYQETQYF.

The rearrangement links TRBV12-3 or TRBV12-4 to TRBJ1-5, with 12 bases lining up with TRBD1. Trimming cost V 3 bases and J 1 base; bases outside gene matches: 10. The CDR3 is 19 amino acids. The DNA for the CDR3 is TGTGCCAGCAGTTTCGTCCGGGACAGGGGGCAGGGGAGCAATCAGCCCCAGCATTTT. Its protein is CASSFVRDRGQGSNQPQHF.

This clonotype was seen a single time. V usage is TRBV13 and J usage is TRBJ2-6, with D possibly called TRBD1 or TRBD2 (6 bases each). The CDR3 is 17 residues long. Germline CDR1 is PRHDT and CDR2 is FYEKMQ (reference sequence). Trimming cost V 5 bases and J 3 bases, with 17 bases left between them. In DNA, the CDR3 is TGTGCCAGCAGCATACAACAGGGAGGAGATGGGGCCAACGTCCTGACTTTC. Its protein is CASSIQQGGDGANVLTF.

The chain uses TRBV6-1 and TRBJ2-1, with a possible D match to TRBD2 (7 bases). CDR3 size: 16 residues. V lost 0 bases and J lost 7, with 16 bases in between. Germline loops: CDR1 MNHNS, CDR2 SASEGT. CDR3 coding DNA: TGTGCCAGCAGTGAAGCCCGAGGGGGGGGTTTGAATGAGCAGTTCTTC. Protein: CASSEARGGGLNEQFF.

The table lists this clonotype with a few counts. The V call is TRBV7-2, the J call TRBJ2-6; no clear D. CDR1 is SGHTA, CDR2 FQGNSA, per germline. Trimming stripped 1 base from V and 0 bases from J, with 10 bases between. There are 17 residues in the CDR3. CDR3 amino acids: CASSLVASLSGANVLTF. CDR3 coding DNA: TGTGCCAGCAGCTTAGTTGCCAGTCTCTCTGGGGCCAACGTCCTGACTTTC.

CDR3 sequence (DNA): TGTGCCAGCAGTGAAGCACCCCCTGGGCTTAGCGGCCAAGAGACCCAGTACTTC. Amino acids: CASSEAPPGLSGQETQYF. This chain links TRBV2 with TRBJ2-5, with D tentatively TRBD2 (6 bases). This CDR3 region has 18 residues. V was pared by 0 bases and J by 1 base, with 18 bases between. CDR1 SNHLY and CDR2 FYNNEI come from the germline V gene.

This clonotype turned up a few times. For the CDR3, the DNA is TGCAGTGCTAGCGCCGACTTTAGAATGGGCTATTTATACGAGCAGTACTTC. This codes for CSASADFRMGYLYEQYF. The V and J genes are TRBV20-1 and TRBJ2-4; D ambiguous. The assigned J gene may be wrong: the sequence end matches TRBJ2-7 better. CDR3 length: 17 amino acids. Germline CDR1 DFQATT, CDR2 SNEGSKA (reference sequence).

The gene calls are TRBV4-3 and TRBJ1-1; no clear D. The CDR3 runs to 15 residues. Deletions cut 1 base from V and 1 base from J, with 10 bases between. The germline CDR1 and CDR2 sequences are LGHNA and YSLEER. The CDR3: CASSQVRAGNTEAFF. The DNA for the CDR3 is TGCGCCAGCAGCCAAGTCCGGGCAGGGAACACTGAAGCTTTCTTT.

This clonotype was recorded a few times. V gene TRBV5-1 combines with J gene TRBJ2-5, with D possibly being TRBD2 (5 bases). The ends were cut back, 4 bases at V and 5 bases at J, with 9 bases in the middle. This CDR3 has 12 amino acids. Germline lookup yields CDR1 SGHRS and CDR2 YFSETQ. CDR3 sequence (DNA): TGCGCCAGCAGCACCGAGGGCGAGACCCAGTACTTC. It yields the protein CASSTEGETQYF.

The chain couples TRBV7-9 to TRBJ2-3, with 10 bases that match TRBD2. The germline CDR1 and CDR2 sequences are SEHNR and FQNEAQ (reference sequence). The V and J ends lost 5 bases and 3 bases, in that order; junction bases with no gene match: 11. The CDR3 spans 17 residues. CDR3 sequence: CASSPRIPGLATDTQYF. The CDR3 bases are TGTGCCAGCAGCCCAAGAATACCGGGACTAGCGACAGATACGCAGTATTTT.

This clonotype has just a few counts. J is TRBJ2-5 and V is TRBV20-1; D remains unclear. The CDR3 is made up of 15 amino acids. Germline lookup yields CDR1 DFQATT and CDR2 SNEGSKA (reference sequence). The V end was cut by 0 bases, the J end by 0 bases, with 11 bases between. The CDR3 DNA is TGCAGTGCTAGAGATTTCCCGGATCACCAAGAGACCCAGTACTTC. Its protein product is CSARDFPDHQETQYF.

This clonotype has only a few counts. The J gene is TRBJ2-3, the V gene TRBV4-1; weak D call: TRBD2 (5 bases). There are 18 residues in the CDR3. V lost 2 bases to trimming and J lost 2 bases, with 20 bases between them. Germline V gives CDR1 MGHRA, CDR2 YSYEKL. The CDR3 sequence is CASSQYSSADSATDTQYF. The CDR3 DNA follows: TGCGCCAGCAGCCAATACTCATCGGCGGACTCAGCCACAGATACGCAGTATTTT.

The chain carries TRBV6-6 and TRBJ2-7; D may correspond to TRBD1 or TRBD2 (5 bases each). The DNA end favors TRBJ2-5, so the J call may be wrong. Per germline, CDR1 MNHNY and CDR2 SVGAGI (reference sequence). This CDR3 has 13 residues. DNA of the CDR3: TGTGCCAGCAGTTACCCGCCGGGGCGGACCCAGTACTTC. Amino acids: CASSYPPGRTQYF.

The chain employs TRBV7-2 and TRBJ1-6, with D perhaps TRBD1 (5 bases). The germline CDR1 and CDR2 sequences are SGHTA and FQGNSA. Deletions cut 2 bases from V and 13 bases from J, with 18 bases between. The CDR3 runs 15 residues. The CDR3 bases are TGTGCCAGCAGCTTACAGGGCCCCCAGATTGGGCCCCTCCACTTT. Protein sequence: CASSLQGPQIGPLHF.

The chain uses TRBV29-1 and TRBJ2-7; D unresolved. Germline V gives CDR1 SQVTM, CDR2 ANQGSEA. There are 14 residues in the CDR3. Trimming cost V 5 bases and J 3 bases, with 17 bases left between them. The CDR3 region is CSVIIREVFYEQYF. DNA for the CDR3: TGCAGCGTTATAATCCGTGAGGTCTTCTACGAGCAGTACTTC.

This clonotype has a single count. This chain connects TRBV29-1 to TRBJ1-2; unclear D gene. Trimming shortened V by 1 base and J by 7 bases, and 16 bases separated the two germline ends. CDR3 length equals 14 residues. Germline V CDR1 and CDR2: SQVTM, ANQGSEA. The CDR3 sequence is CSVEGATVEGGYTF. The CDR3 nucleotides are TGCAGCGTTGAAGGGGCGACGGTCGAGGGTGGCTACACCTTC. The full variable domain, in which reference TRBV29-1 and TRBJ1-2 provide the parts outside the CDR3, is SAVISQKPSRDICQRGTSLTIQCQVDSQVTMMFWYRQQPGQSLTLIATANQGSEATYESGFVIDKFPISRPNLTFSTLTVSNMSPEDSSIYLCSVEGATVEGGYTFGSGTRLTVV.

The genes are TRBV30 and TRBJ1-1; D perhaps matches TRBD1 (6 bases). Germline loops: CDR1 GTSNPN, CDR2 SVGIG (reference sequence). The CDR3 totals 14 residues. The ends were cut back, 6 bases at V and 4 bases at J, with 18 bases in the middle. This chain's CDR3 is CACHLRGPGTEAFF. In nucleotides, the CDR3 is TGTGCCTGCCACCTCCGGGGGCCGGGCACTGAAGCTTTCTTT.

This clonotype appeared many times. V and J are TRBV5-1 and TRBJ1-5, with D possibly TRBD1 on 5 matching bases. CDR3 length: 13 amino acids. Germline assignment: CDR1 SGHRS and CDR2 YFSETQ. V lost 5 bases to trimming and J lost 5 bases, with 11 bases between them. The CDR3 coding sequence is TGCGCCAGCAGGGCAGGGTCGGATCAGCCCCAGCATTTT. Residues: CASRAGSDQPQHF.

The CDR3 coding sequence is TGCAGTGCTAGAGATCCTGGAGCGGGAGGGTTGTACAATGAGCAGTTCTTC. It yields the protein CSARDPGAGGLYNEQFF. The chain links TRBV20-1 to TRBJ2-1; 10 positions agree with TRBD2. This CDR3 spans 17 amino acids. Germline V gene data show CDR1 as DFQATT and CDR2 as SNEGSKA (reference sequence). V lost 0 bases to trimming and J lost 4 bases; unmatched junction nucleotides: 9.

The V and J genes are TRBV20-1 and TRBJ1-4; D gene uncertain. CDR1 and CDR2 (germline): DFQATT, SNEGSKA (reference sequence). The V end lost 6 bases, the J end lost 7 bases, and 15 bases lay between the germline ends. This CDR3 is built from 13 residues. CDR3 sequence: CSARTSGGEKLFF. DNA for the CDR3: TGCAGTGCCCGGACCTCCGGCGGTGAAAAACTGTTTTTT.

J is TRBJ2-1 and V is TRBV7-3, with D perhaps TRBD2 (5 bases). Trimming stripped 2 bases from V and 0 bases from J, with 8 bases between. This CDR3 comprises 15 residues. Germline values: CDR1 SGHTA, CDR2 FQGTGA. CDR3 in amino acids: CASSLLGSSYNEQFF. CDR3 in DNA: TGTGCCAGCAGCTTATTGGGGAGCTCCTACAATGAGCAGTTCTTC.

V and J are TRBV7-9 and TRBJ2-3, with TRBD2 matching 11 bases. Germline trimming cut 5 bases from V and 2 bases from J; bases unmatched to any gene: 6. This CDR3 comprises 16 residues. The germline gives CDR1 SEHNR, CDR2 FQNEAQ (reference sequence). The CDR3 DNA follows: TGTGCCAGCAGCCAACGACTAGCGGGACCCACAGATACGCAGTATTTT. It specifies CASSQRLAGPTDTQYF.